This T cell receptor beta chain was observed in a study of T cells in Graves' hyperthyroidism and ophthalmopathy. RNA transcripts provided the source from which TCR beta CDR3 regions were amplified. The TCR CDR3 first-round RT-PCR relied on the HTBI primer set. TCRdb re-analysed the multiplex PCR reads in MiXCR, keeping a single row per CDR3 protein. The sample holds about 520,000 distinct CDR3 sequences, 24% seen once. Many counts were recorded for this clonotype. The CDR3 loop spans 9 amino acids. The trim removed 8 bases at V and 15 bases at J, leaving 5 bases unmatched. CDR1 is DFQATT and CDR2 is SNEGSKA in the germline V gene (reference sequence).

Sequenced: blood. The chain links TRBV20-1 to TRBJ1-5; 9 bases line up with TRBD1. This sequence was found in a woman aged 25 to 39 with Graves' ophthalmopathy. CDR3 in amino acids: CSRRGQGHF. The CDR3 region has the DNA TGCAGTCGTAGGGGACAGGGGCATTTT.